Described below is a single TCR beta chain sequence and its context. Its specificity is unknown. The sample is drawn from a study of T cell repertoires in cytomegalovirus infection. Regarding the study as a whole: There were HLA-C-restricted CMV-specific TCR beta clonotypes dominating the ex vivo response.

TCRdb fed the reads into MiXCR, producing one record per CDR3 protein. The sample lists some 270,000 distinct CDR3 sequences, about 20% seen once, with roughly 20% in the top ten. Material: cultured PBMCs, obtained from culture after CMV antigen stimulation. The TCR was taken from a human donor in good health (CMV status not recorded). Some clones in this sample may be carry-over from other donors' samples.

The CDR3 DNA reads TGTGCCAGCAGTTTATTGGACAGTGGGGAGACCCAGTACTTC. It is translated as CASSLLDSGETQYF. The rearrangement joins TRBV12-3 or TRBV12-4 to TRBJ2-5, with D perhaps matching TRBD1 (6 bases). The CDR3 covers 14 residues. V was clipped by 2 bases and J by 5 bases, with 12 bases between them.